This T cell receptor (beta chain) was recovered during a study of cytomegalovirus exposure and HLA in healthy donors. Note on this clone: Its antigen remains unknown.

Study results and caveats: A later analysis found TCR association rates differed by HLA locus, highest for DRB1 and lowest for HLA-C.

With 60 Vbeta and 13 Jbeta primers, the PCR was carried out. The data were produced by immunoSEQ multiplex PCR, yet TCRdb's version contains in-frame clones alone and is incomplete. The data hold tens of thousands of clones, with around 70% observed a single time. The CDR3 is made up of 17 amino acids. The germline V gene has CDR1 SGHTA and CDR2 FQGNSA. V was cut by 1 base and J by 2 bases, with 16 bases left in between. The J gene is TRBJ2-3, the V gene TRBV7-2; D might be TRBD2 (6 bases). The sequence came from a woman aged 40 to 50 in good health and CMV-seropositive. Sequenced material: PBMCs. CDR3 DNA: TGTGCCAGCAGCTTAGAGGGCTTGGCGGGGTTCACAGATACGCAGTATTTT. As protein: CASSLEGLAGFTDTQYF.